This is a list of T cell receptor beta chains from one sample in a study of metastatic and nonmetastatic thyroid tumors. With MiXCR, TCRdb called clones anew from the PCR reads. The sample yields roughly 59,000 clones, 16% seen once. The specimen was blood. The receptors were gathered from a male donor with papillary thyroid cancer or a benign thyroid nodule (not recorded which). Some clones in this sample may be carry-over from other donors' samples. Each CDR3 is given with its conserved first and last residue. D genes are given only for firm matches. Where a row states a size, it is once, few, many or the class of an expanded clone; other rows omit it.

>TRBJ2-7|TRBD1|TRBV6-1|.
CASSEVGQGIHEQYF
TGTGCCAGCAGTGAAGTTGGACAGGGTATCCACGAGCAGTACTTC
>TRBJ2-7|.|TRBV20-1|many
CSAATAVNYEQYF
TGCAGTGCTGCGACAGCCGTGAACTACGAGCAGTACTTC
>TRBJ1-2|.|TRBV4-3|many
CASSQDGSTNYGYTF
TGCGCCAGCAGCCAAGATGGGTCAACTAACTATGGCTACACCTTC
>TRBJ2-2|.|TRBV6-1|many
CASTEDGMNTGELFF
TGTGCCAGCACCGAGGACGGGATGAACACCGGGGAGCTGTTTTTT
>TRBJ1-4|.|TRBV20-1|many
CSAERRTDNEKLFF
TGCAGTGCTGAACGCCGGACAGACAATGAAAAACTGTTTTTT
>TRBJ1-2|.|TRBV15|many
CATSRDLTAGYTF
TGTGCCACCAGCAGAGATCTGACCGCTGGCTACACCTTC
>TRBJ1-6|TRBD1|TRBV28|many
CASRTQGAGSPLHF
TGTGCCAGCAGGACCCAGGGGGCCGGATCACCCCTCCACTTT
>TRBJ2-1|.|TRBV2|many
CASSAGTYNEQFF
TGTGCCAGCAGTGCTGGGACCTACAATGAGCAGTTCTTC
>TRBJ1-3|.|TRBV6-5|medium-sized
CASSYNLEVSGNTIYF
TGTGCCAGCAGTTACAACCTCGAGGTATCTGGAAACACCATATATTTT
>TRBJ1-5|.|TRBV27|many
CASSLEGTHQPQHF
TGTGCCAGCAGTTTAGAAGGGACTCATCAGCCCCAGCATTTT
>TRBJ1-5|.|TRBV20-1|many
CSAREILTGGQPQHF
TGCAGTGCTAGAGAAATTTTGACAGGAGGCCAGCCCCAGCATTTT
>TRBJ2-3|.|TRBV6-2/TRBV6-3|many
CASSYGRDTTDTQYF
TGTGCCAGCAGTTACGGGCGGGACACCACAGATACGCAGTATTTT
>TRBJ2-7|.|TRBV12-3/TRBV12-4|.
CASSRVQSTYEQYF
TGTGCCAGCAGTCGCGTCCAGTCGACCTACGAGCAGTACTTC
>TRBJ2-5|.|TRBV5-1|many
CASNGGAKQETQYF
TGCGCCAGCAACGGCGGGGCCAAGCAAGAGACCCAGTACTTC
>TRBJ2-3|TRBD2|TRBV7-3|few
CASRIRQGTLAGGSTDTQYF
TGTGCCAGCAGGATACGACAGGGGACCTTAGCGGGGGGGAGCACAGATACGCAGTATTTT
>TRBJ2-7|.|TRBV6-1|.
CASTQGATVSYEHYF
TGTGCCAGCACCCAAGGGGCCACAGTCTCCTACGAGCATTACTTC
>TRBJ1-4|.|TRBV28|many
CASSPGPLNEKLFF
TGTGCCAGCAGTCCGGGACCGTTAAATGAAAAACTGTTTTTT
>TRBJ2-3|.|TRBV11-2|many
CASSSEGRSTDTQYF
TGTGCCAGCAGCTCGGAGGGACGTAGCACAGATACGCAGTATTTT
>TRBJ1-5|.|TRBV20-1|many
CSARDRGLGNQPQHF
TGCAGTGCTAGAGATCGGGGTTTGGGCAATCAGCCCCAGCATTTT
>TRBJ1-6|.|TRBV6-5|few
CSSIYQSSYNSPLHF
TGTTCCAGCATTTACCAGAGCTCCTATAATTCACCCCTCCACTTT
>TRBJ2-1|TRBD2|TRBV12-3/TRBV12-4|many
CASGSGGTAGSYNEQFF
TGTGCCAGCGGTAGCGGGGGGACTGCCGGGTCCTACAATGAGCAGTTCTTC
>TRBJ2-2|.|TRBV2|few
CASSGGPLLTGELFF
TGTGCCAGCAGTGGAGGGCCGTTGCTCACCGGGGAGCTGTTTTTT
>TRBJ2-1|.|TRBV7-2|.
CASSPRSYNEQFF
TGTGCCAGCAGCCCCCGCTCCTACAATGAGCAGTTCTTC
>TRBJ2-7|TRBD1|TRBV11-1|.
CASSSRDRAHEQYF
TGTGCCAGCAGCTCCCGGGACAGGGCCCACGAGCAGTACTTC
>TRBJ2-7|.|TRBV6-1|many
CASGWLGVYEQYF
TGTGCCAGCGGGTGGCTGGGGGTGTACGAGCAGTACTTC
>TRBJ1-5|TRBD1|TRBV18|many
CASSPGTGNQPQHF
TGTGCCAGCTCACCCGGGACAGGCAATCAGCCCCAGCATTTT
>TRBJ1-6|.|TRBV20-1|many
CSARDRESSYNSPLHF
TGCAGTGCTAGAGACAGGGAGAGCTCCTATAATTCACCCCTCCACTTT
>TRBJ2-2|TRBD2|TRBV19|many
CASSTGGPNTGELFF
TGTGCCAGTAGCACGGGAGGGCCTAACACCGGGGAGCTGTTTTTT
>TRBJ2-7|TRBD2|TRBV6-5|.
CASSYSGTSGGLGQYF
TGTGCCAGCAGTTACTCTGGGACTAGCGGGGGGCTAGGGCAGTACTTC
>TRBJ2-1|TRBD2|TRBV20-1|.
CSARDLAGVNEQFF
TGCAGTGCTAGAGATCTAGCGGGCGTCAATGAGCAGTTCTTC
>TRBJ2-7|TRBD2|TRBV11-3|many
CASSGGGNDEQYF
TGTGCCAGCAGCGGGGGAGGGAACGACGAGCAGTACTTC
>TRBJ2-7|.|TRBV19|few
CSSSIGGSYERYF
TGTTCCAGTAGTATTGGGGGTAGCTACGAGCGGTACTTC
>TRBJ1-6|.|TRBV7-9|many
CASSIGSLNSPLHF
TGTGCCAGCAGCATAGGGTCCTTAAATTCACCCCTCCACTTT
>TRBJ1-2|.|TRBV6-2/TRBV6-3|many
CASTGSTGYTF
TGTGCCAGCACGGGATCTACTGGCTACACCTTC
>TRBJ2-1|.|TRBV11-2|.
CASSLGFTSSYNEQFF
TGTGCCAGCAGCTTAGGTTTCACAAGCTCCTACAATGAGCAGTTCTTC
>TRBJ2-3|.|TRBV12-3/TRBV12-4|many
CASSLAGRGPESPRDTQYF
TGTGCCAGCAGTTTAGCGGGCCGGGGGCCTGAATCCCCCAGGGATACGCAGTATTTT
>TRBJ2-1|TRBD2|TRBV5-1|many
CASSQTSGGLNEQFF
TGCGCCAGCAGCCAAACTAGCGGGGGGCTAAATGAGCAGTTCTTC
>TRBJ2-5|.|TRBV29-1|many
CSARLRLLAQETQYF
TGCAGCGCTCGGTTGAGGCTCCTAGCACAAGAGACCCAGTACTTC
>TRBJ2-3|.|TRBV6-1|many
CASTGGEFTDTQYF
TGTGCCAGCACTGGCGGGGAGTTCACAGATACGCAGTATTTT
>TRBJ2-7|.|TRBV15|.
CATSVGVQDYEQYF
TGTGCCACCAGCGTAGGGGTACAGGACTACGAGCAGTACTTC
>TRBJ2-7|.|TRBV12-3/TRBV12-4|medium-sized
CASSLAGEEYEQYF
TGTGCCAGCAGTTTAGCGGGTGAGGAGTACGAGCAGTACTTC
>TRBJ2-3|TRBD2|TRBV7-2|many
CASSYGLAGHTDTQYF
TGTGCCAGCAGCTATGGACTAGCGGGGCACACAGATACGCAGTATTTT
>TRBJ2-3|TRBD2|TRBV4-1|.
CASSQGGSSGRSLSQIVQYF
TGCGCCAGCAGCCAAGGGGGCTCTAGCGGGAGAAGCCTGTCACAGATAGTGCAGTATTTT
>TRBJ2-1|TRBD1|TRBV7-9|many
CASSLEGDSLEQFF
TGTGCCAGCAGCTTAGAGGGGGACAGCCTAGAGCAGTTCTTC
>TRBJ1-2|.|TRBV6-1|.
CASGEKGPSGYTF
TGTGCCAGCGGTGAAAAGGGGCCTTCTGGCTACACCTTC